Detailed here is one T cell receptor (beta chain). This CDR3 region has 14 residues. Looked up from germline, CDR1 is SGHAT and CDR2 is FQNNGV. V was trimmed by 2 bases and J by 2 bases, leaving 10 bases between them. These data are taken from a study of blood T cell repertoires in COVID-19. The protocol was immunoSEQ multiplex PCR, while the TCRdb copy is restricted to in-frame clones and leaves out a portion. The data contain some 240,000 clones, 80% to 85% of them seen just once; the ten biggest clones take up around 12%. Sequencing input: peripheral blood. The TCR comes from a woman aged 60-75 years with active or convalescent COVID-19. The genes are TRBV11-2 and TRBJ2-7; D possibly corresponds to TRBD1 (5 bases). This CDR3 is CASSLQGGPYEQYF. The CDR3 coding sequence is TGTGCCAGCAGCTTACAGGGTGGCCCCTACGAGCAGTACTTC.